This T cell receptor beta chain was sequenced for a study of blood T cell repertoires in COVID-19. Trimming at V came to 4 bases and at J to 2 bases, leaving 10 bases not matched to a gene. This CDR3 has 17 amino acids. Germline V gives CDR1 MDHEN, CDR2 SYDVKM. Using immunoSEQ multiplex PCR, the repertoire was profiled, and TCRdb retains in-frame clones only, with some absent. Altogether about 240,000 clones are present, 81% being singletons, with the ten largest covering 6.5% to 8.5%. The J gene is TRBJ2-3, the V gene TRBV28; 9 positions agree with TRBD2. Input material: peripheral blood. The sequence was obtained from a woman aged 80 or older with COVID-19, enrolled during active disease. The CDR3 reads CASSSETTSGFTDTQYF. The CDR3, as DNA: TGTGCCAGCAGTTCAGAGACGACTAGCGGATTCACAGATACGCAGTATTTT.